The T cell receptor (beta chain) under discussion was sequenced for a study of beta chain features in type 1 diabetes. A note on this clone: The antigen remains undetermined.

The CDR3 runs 14 residues. From germline, CDR1 is LGHNA and CDR2 YSLEER. Sequencing targeted expressed TCRB transcripts, as all isolated RNA had been reverse transcribed. Deep immunoSEQ sequencing covered naive, central memory and regulatory T cell samples. Data came from immunoSEQ multiplex PCR; TCRdb stores just in-frame clones and leaves some out. The data show approximately 120,000 clones, around 15% seen once. General observations from the study: Naive, central memory and regulatory TCRB repertoires appeared more similar among patients than healthy donors. Among all four CD4+ subsets, Type 1 diabetes patients had TCRB CDR3s that were moderately but significantly shorter.

The sample taken for sequencing was central memory CD4+ T cells from blood. This receptor was obtained from a man between 18 and 29 years old with type 1 diabetes. This sequence joins TRBV4-3 and TRBJ2-5; tentative D call: TRBD1 (5 bases). TRBJ2-7 explains the end of the DNA better; the J call may be wrong. In nucleotides, the CDR3 is TGCGCCAGCAGCCAAGGTCAGGGTTCCTACGAGCAGTACTTC. Translation: CASSQGQGSYEQYF.